The clone carrying this T cell receptor beta chain was seen a handful of times. The protocol was immunoSEQ multiplex PCR, while the TCRdb copy is restricted to in-frame clones and leaves out a portion. This sample yields approximately 110,000 clones, of which approximately 86% are seen a single time; about 2.3% belongs to the top ten. Germline values: CDR1 LNHDA, CDR2 SQIVND (reference sequence). Trimming pared 7 bases from V and 0 bases from J, leaving 4 bases between. The CDR3 extends over 12 amino acids. The data originate from a study of PD-L1 blockade in urothelial cancer. Study at large: About 85% of the roughly 29 patients were men whose urothelial cancer was bladder-origin. Researchers found blood samples held a median of 141,255 T cells.

Each patient contributed between 1 and 8 total time points of blood mononuclear cells, pretreatment and during treatment. The source was PBMCs, collected around atezolizumab (anti-PD-L1) treatment. The TCR originated in a man between 50 and 59 years old with urothelial cancer. The chain employs TRBV19 and TRBJ1-5, with no clear D. The CDR3 loop is CASTDSNQPQHF. In DNA, the CDR3 is TGTGCCAGTACAGATAGCAATCAGCCCCAGCATTTT.